This entry lists 23 T cell receptor beta chains sequenced from one sample in a study of vaccination and CD4 T cells after COVID-19. Oncomine TCR Beta short-read sequencing was applied to DNA from cultured CD4+ T cells. Using its own MiXCR run on the PCR reads, TCRdb lists one record per CDR3 protein. The table includes 18,000 or so distinct CDR3 sequences, 40% to 65% detected once. The treatment was: approximately nine-day PBMC culture with coronavirus spike peptide pools or control peptides (ViraFEST assay). Their recognized antigens are unknown. The specimen sequenced was CD4+ T cells from blood, cultured in vitro. The source is a human donor who had recovered from COVID-19.

The chain is built from TRBV20-1 and TRBJ2-7; D not certain. CDR1 and CDR2 (germline): DFQATT, SNEGSKA (reference sequence). Trimming removed 0 bases from V and 0 bases from J, with 9 bases in between. The CDR3 runs to 14 residues. The CDR3 region is CSARDGLSSYEQYF. CDR3 coding DNA: TGCAGTGCTAGAGACGGGCTCAGCTCCTACGAGCAGTACTTC.

The chain has TRBV2 and TRBJ2-5; D is undetermined. This CDR3 contains 13 residues. The V end lost 7 bases, the J end lost 3 bases, and 12 bases lay between the germline ends. CDR1 and CDR2 from the germline V gene are SNHLY and FYNNEI. This CDR3 is CASTRQEKETQYF. For the CDR3, the DNA is TGTGCCAGCACGAGGCAGGAGAAAGAGACCCAGTACTTC.

This clonotype has only a few counts. The gene calls are TRBV2 and TRBJ1-2; 9 bases map to TRBD1. V shed 6 bases and J 2 bases; nucleotides not matched to a gene: 4. Germline CDR1 SNHLY, CDR2 FYNNEI. This CDR3 spans 14 amino acids. CDR3 region: CASRGQGLNYGYTF. For the CDR3, the DNA is TGTGCCAGCAGAGGACAGGGGTTAAACTATGGCTACACCTTC.

CDR3 amino acids: CASSSVAAGGQGEQFF. The CDR3 nucleotides are TGCGCCAGCAGCTCCGTTGCTGCGGGGGGGCAGGGTGAGCAGTTCTTC. V and J are TRBV5-1 and TRBJ2-1; 9 positions match TRBD2. The germline CDR1 and CDR2 sequences are SGHRS and YFSETQ. This CDR3 has 16 residues. The ends lost 3 bases at V and 9 bases at J; junction bases unmatched: 13.

There are a few counts of this clonotype. The rearrangement uses TRBV6-1 and TRBJ1-3; TRBD1 is a possible D gene (5 bases). The CDR3 runs to 13 residues. V was cut by 8 bases and J by 4 bases, with 12 bases left in between. Germline assignment: CDR1 MNHNS and CDR2 SASEGT. The CDR3 DNA is TGTGCCAGCGGGACCCAGCAGGGAAACACCATATATTTT. Its protein is CASGTQQGNTIYF.

The chain couples TRBV7-8 to TRBJ2-7; D is perhaps TRBD1 (6 bases). Deletions cut 4 bases from V and 1 base from J, with 20 bases between. The CDR3 sequence is 17 residues long. Germline V CDR1 and CDR2: SGHVS, FQNEAQ. The CDR3, as DNA: TGTGCCAGCAGCTCCCTCCGTTGGACAGTGACTTCCTACGAGCAGTACTTC. Translated, it gives CASSSLRWTVTSYEQYF.

This clonotype was seen more than once but under ten times. The gene calls are TRBV20-1 and TRBJ2-7; tentative D call: TRBD2 (5 bases). CDR3 length equals 15 residues. Germline CDR1 and CDR2: DFQATT and SNEGSKA (reference sequence). V lost 1 base and J 0 bases, leaving 13 bases between the germline ends. Here the CDR3 reads CSARAGTGNSYEQYF. The CDR3 bases are TGCAGTGCTAGAGCGGGCACGGGAAACTCCTACGAGCAGTACTTC.

This clonotype was recorded a few times. The rearrangement joins TRBV2 to TRBJ1-5; TRBD1 aligns across 7 bases. The CDR3 is 14 amino acids. With V trimmed by 3 bases and J by 5 bases, 4 bases remained unmatched. Germline assignment: CDR1 SNHLY and CDR2 FYNNEI. The CDR3 region is CASSEGQNYQPQHF. The CDR3 nucleotides are TGTGCCAGCAGTGAGGGACAGAATTATCAGCCCCAGCATTTT.

The V gene is TRBV19, the J gene TRBJ2-1, with TRBD2 identical over 9 bases. The ends lost 10 bases at V and 4 bases at J; junction bases unmatched: 5. The CDR3 runs to 13 residues. The germline gives CDR1 LNHDA, CDR2 SQIVND (reference sequence). The CDR3 region has the DNA TGTGCCACCCGCGGGAGGGGTTACAATGAGCAGTTCTTC. Translation gives CATRGRGYNEQFF.

This chain joins TRBV19 and TRBJ2-1; no clear D. Germline V gene lookup returns CDR1 LNHDA and CDR2 SQIVND (reference sequence). CDR3 length equals 16 residues. V was clipped by 3 bases and J by 0 bases, with 12 bases between them. This CDR3 reads CASSINRLSSYNEQFF. CDR3 bases: TGTGCCAGTAGTATTAATCGGTTGAGCTCCTACAATGAGCAGTTCTTC.

This clonotype showed up just a few times. The gene calls are TRBV7-3 and TRBJ2-3; 11 nucleotides line up with TRBD2. The J segment lost 0 bases and the V segment lost 0 bases, leaving 5 bases of the junction unmatched. Per the germline V gene, CDR1 is SGHTA and CDR2 is FQGTGA. CDR3 length: 18 amino acids. CDR3 protein: CASSLTGPSGGSTDTQYF. For the CDR3, the DNA is TGTGCCAGCAGCTTAACAGGCCCTAGCGGGGGGAGCACAGATACGCAGTATTTT.

The rearrangement joins TRBV6-5 to TRBJ2-7; a weak D match, TRBD1 (6 bases). Germline lookup yields CDR1 MNHEY and CDR2 SVGAGI. The CDR3 is 14 residues long. V was shortened by 4 bases and J by 6 bases, with 16 bases between the two germline ends. Here the CDR3 reads CASSWGDRSGEQYF. The CDR3 DNA is TGTGCCAGCAGTTGGGGCGACAGGTCCGGCGAGCAGTACTTC.

The V and J genes are TRBV7-8 and TRBJ2-7, with TRBD1 identical over 7 bases. CDR1 is SGHVS, CDR2 FQNEAQ, per germline. The CDR3 is 15 residues long. Unmatched junction bases numbered 10, after V lost 5 bases and J lost 3 bases. CDR3 DNA sequence: TGTGCCAGCAGCCCTATAGGGGGCAGAGACTACGAGCAGTACTTC. Translating gives CASSPIGGRDYEQYF. The full variable domain, completed using reference TRBV7-8 and TRBJ2-7, is GAGVSQSPRYKVAKRGQDVALRCDPISGHVSLFWYQQALGQGPEFLTYFQNEAQLDKSGLPSDRFFAERPEGSVSTLKIQRTQQEDSAVYLCASSPIGGRDYEQYFGPGTRLTVT.

The chain combines TRBV10-2 with TRBJ2-1; TRBD1 aligns across 8 bases. CDR3 length equals 15 residues. Unmatched junction bases numbered 6, after V lost 3 bases and J lost 5 bases. From germline, CDR1 is WSHSY and CDR2 SAAADI. This CDR3 is CASSDPGTGHNEQFF. CDR3 DNA sequence: TGCGCCAGCAGTGACCCCGGGACAGGCCACAATGAGCAGTTCTTC.

V gene TRBV28 combines with J gene TRBJ2-3, with TRBD2 matching 9 bases. V lost 3 bases to trimming and J lost 6 bases; unmatched junction nucleotides: 4. Germline V gene sequence: CDR1 MDHEN, CDR2 SYDVKM. The CDR3 length is 14 residues. Here the CDR3 reads CASSFSGSRDTQYF. The CDR3 DNA reads as TGTGCCAGCAGTTTTAGCGGGAGTCGTGATACGCAGTATTTT.

V and J are TRBV5-4 and TRBJ2-7, with 13 bases lining up with TRBD2. V was pared by 5 bases and J by 6 bases, with 11 bases of the junction left unmatched. Germline V gene sequence: CDR1 SGHNT, CDR2 YYREEE (reference sequence). The CDR3 length is 16 residues. The CDR3 loop is CASRNGLAGDQGEQYF. CDR3 sequence (DNA): TGTGCCAGCAGAAATGGACTAGCGGGGGATCAGGGCGAGCAGTACTTC.

The CDR3 DNA sequence: TGTGCCAGCAGTTCCGGACAGGTAGCCAAAAACATTCAGTACTTC. Its translation: CASSSGQVAKNIQYF. The genes are TRBV28 and TRBJ2-4, with 7 bases identical to TRBD1. The CDR3 loop spans 15 amino acids. Losses at the gene ends were 4 bases for V and 0 bases for J; bases not matched to a gene: 3. Per the germline V gene, CDR1 is MDHEN and CDR2 is SYDVKM.

This sequence joins TRBV7-4 and TRBJ2-3; no definite D call. This CDR3 has 12 amino acids. Germline assignment: CDR1 SGHVT and CDR2 SQSDAQ. The germline V and J ends were trimmed by 5 bases and 4 bases, with 7 bases remaining between them. As DNA, the CDR3 is TGTGCCAGCAGCGTAGACGCAGATACGCAGTATTTT. Translation: CASSVDADTQYF.

This clonotype occurred once. The chain uses TRBV6-1 and TRBJ2-1, with D tentatively TRBD2 (6 bases). The germline gives CDR1 MNHNS, CDR2 SASEGT. The CDR3 is made up of 13 amino acids. Trimming took 6 bases from V and 6 from J, leaving 12 bases between them. CDR3 coding DNA: TGTGCCAGCAGCCCCGGGACTCTCAATGAGCAGTTCTTC. Amino acids: CASSPGTLNEQFF.

CDR3 sequence (DNA): TGCGCCAGCAGTGAATGTTACACCTTC. Its translation is CASSECYTF. The V call is TRBV10-1, the J call TRBJ1-2, with D unclear. In germline, CDR1 is WNHNN, CDR2 SYGVQD (reference sequence). The CDR3 spans 9 residues. V was trimmed by 3 bases and J by 11 bases, leaving 4 bases between them.

This clonotype was counted only a few times. The chain uses TRBV6-1 and TRBJ2-5; D is undetermined. V was pared by 8 bases and J by 5 bases, with 12 bases between. The germline gives CDR1 MNHNS, CDR2 SASEGT. The CDR3 is 12 residues long. CDR3: CASLSPGETQYF. The CDR3 bases are TGTGCCAGCCTTAGTCCTGGCGAGACCCAGTACTTC.

The rearrangement joins TRBV6-5 to TRBJ2-7; TRBD2 matches at 12 bases. V lost 4 bases, J lost 3 bases, and 7 bases stayed unmatched. The CDR3 contains 16 residues. CDR1 MNHEY and CDR2 SVGAGI come from the germline V gene. CDR3 sequence reads: CASSLTLAGGRYEQYF. CDR3 DNA: TGTGCCAGCAGTTTGACACTAGCGGGGGGCCGCTACGAGCAGTACTTC.

This chain links TRBV28 with TRBJ1-2, with unresolved D. Trimming cost V 5 bases and J 10 bases, with 11 bases left between them. The CDR3 extends over 11 amino acids. Germline V CDR1 and CDR2: MDHEN, SYDVKM. Written as DNA, the CDR3 is TGTGCCAGCAGTCTCGGACGGGACTACACCTTC. This translates into CASSLGRDYTF.